This entry concerns a single TCR beta chain. Which antigen it targets is not known. Per-base quality was not reported, and no clone a single base away is much larger than it. V is cut by 0 bases and J by 2 bases, and the space between the germline ends is 9 bases. According to the germline V gene, CDR1 reads SGDLS and CDR2 reads YYNGEE. Measured from the cysteine to the phenylalanine, the CDR3 is 15 residues long. The CDR3 DNA has 45 bases and is translated from base 1. The roughly 42 donors, aged roughly 6 to 95 years, were systemically healthy Caucasian individuals from Russia. Each donor gave about 9.2 milliliters of peripheral blood, drawn into EDTA-treated Vacutainer tubes. PBMCs were isolated by Ficoll-Paque density-gradient centrifugation, with at least 6 million obtained per sample. Trizol reagent was used to extract total RNA from PBMCs, with at least 6 micrograms per sample. For every donor, an aliquot of PBMCs went through flow cytometry to measure the percentages of naive CD45RAhigh/CD27high T cells.

The entry originates in a study of blood T cells in healthy people across ages (dated by TCRdb to about 2015). Background on the whole study: In model experiments, template switching captured about one uniquely barcoded TCR beta cDNA molecule for every two T cells. Using deep sequencing normalized with unique cDNA molecular identifiers, the study measured how TCR beta repertoire diversity changes with age. Two additional independent replicas of 1 million unique cDNA reads from the same blood draw were analyzed for two donors (one aged 18 to 29 and one aged 80 or older). Donors were grouped into four age groups: young (average roughly 15 years), middle-aged (less than 40), aged (about 59) and long-lived (82). To avoid experimental bias, donors of different ages were spread randomly across the sequencing lanes. What the work shows at the level of the full study, not this receptor alone: Observed TCR beta diversity per million T cells fell roughly linearly with age, and a significant reduction was already apparent by age about 36. Total diversity estimates from one million sequenced T cells were considered lower bounds and underestimates. Because the CMV infection status of the donors was unknown, age-related changes in expanded clonotypes may potentially have been confounded. Bulk unsorted PBMC profiling prevented conclusive comparison of naive and antigen-experienced compartments. Compared with the aged group, the long-lived group had more naive CD4+ T cells, fewer expanded clones and increased TCR diversity, suggesting age selection. A strong correlation was found between observed TCR beta diversity and the percentage of naive T cells measured by flow cytometry.

Libraries were made using 5' RACE. Data came from an Illumina HiSeq 2500. A second PCR of about 6 to 12 cycles was run with a J-beta primer mix and a sample-barcoded 5' primer. Each TCR beta cDNA molecule received a unique molecular identifier from a template-switch 5' adaptor carrying 12 random nucleotides. Each sample yielded at least 3 million CDR3-containing paired-end reads. First-strand cDNA synthesis was performed from all RNA using the Mint cDNA synthesis kit, with priming by a TRBC-specific oligonucleotide. Following uracil-DNA glycosylase treatment, a first 18-cycle PCR with universal primers M1SS and BC2_uni_R was performed on all cDNA. For the original study's pipeline: For normalization, 1 million high-quality reads were randomly selected from each sample, with every read carrying a distinct molecular identifier. Reads sharing molecular identifiers were discarded rather than binned into consensus sequences. MiTCR, run with a Q25 quality threshold and the strictest error-elimination algorithm, handled CDR3 identification, clonotype clustering and error correction. Lower-bound total TCR beta diversity was estimated with a nonparametric unseen species model using Euler transformation. Starting from the raw public reads, TCRdb applied fastp trimming at Q25, assembled clones with MiXCR and retained in-frame beta chains. Duplicate CDR3 protein sequences are folded into a single record with the most common DNA and genes. The V and J calls and clone size are TCRdb's, not the authors'. In this sample the table shows 790,000 or so distinct CDR3 sequences, about 61% of which occur a single time. Approximately 24% of the sample is held by the ten biggest clonotypes.

The chain joins TRBV9 to TRBJ2-1; confidence is insufficient to name the D gene. Sample: blood. The origin of this receptor is a middle-aged man in good health. The CDR3 protein: CASSVAMTTYNEQFF. The DNA is TGTGCCAGCAGCGTAGCTATGACGACCTACAATGAGCAGTTCTTC.